This TCR beta chain came from a study of cytotoxic CD8 clonotypes in ibrutinib-treated CLL. Study-wide results and limits: The public clonotypes identified were infrequent and showed contraction or stability on treatment.

This clone was counted between two and nine times. Its target is not known. Profiling relied on immunoSEQ multiplex PCR, and the TCRdb table lists in-frame clones only, not all of them. The profile shows roughly 330,000 clones, roughly 70% of them singletons. Germline CDR1 SGHAT, CDR2 FQDESV (reference sequence). Trimming removed 5 bases from V and 3 bases from J; junction bases left unmatched: 2. The CDR3 runs 13 residues. The chain recombines TRBV11-1 with TRBJ2-7; TRBD2 matches at 9 bases. This clonotype originated in a human donor with chronic lymphocytic leukemia. This sample comprised PBMCs, obtained after 36 months of ibrutinib treatment. Here the CDR3 DNA reads TGTGCCAGCAGCAGTAGCGGGAGCTACGAGCAGTACTTC. Residues: CASSSSGSYEQYF.